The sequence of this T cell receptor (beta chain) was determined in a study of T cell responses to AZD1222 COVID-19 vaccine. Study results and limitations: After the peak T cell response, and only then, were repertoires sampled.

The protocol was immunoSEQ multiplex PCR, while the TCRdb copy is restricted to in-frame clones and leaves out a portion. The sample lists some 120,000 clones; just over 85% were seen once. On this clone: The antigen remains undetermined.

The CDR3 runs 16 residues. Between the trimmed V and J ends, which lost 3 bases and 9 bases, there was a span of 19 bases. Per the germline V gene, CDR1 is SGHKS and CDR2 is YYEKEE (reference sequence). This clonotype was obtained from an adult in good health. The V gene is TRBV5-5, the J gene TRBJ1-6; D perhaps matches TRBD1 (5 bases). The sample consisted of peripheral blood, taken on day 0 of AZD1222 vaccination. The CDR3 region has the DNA TGTGCCAGCAGCTCTAGGGGATCGGGGATAGGTTCACCCCTCCACTTT. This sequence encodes CASSSRGSGIGSPLHF.